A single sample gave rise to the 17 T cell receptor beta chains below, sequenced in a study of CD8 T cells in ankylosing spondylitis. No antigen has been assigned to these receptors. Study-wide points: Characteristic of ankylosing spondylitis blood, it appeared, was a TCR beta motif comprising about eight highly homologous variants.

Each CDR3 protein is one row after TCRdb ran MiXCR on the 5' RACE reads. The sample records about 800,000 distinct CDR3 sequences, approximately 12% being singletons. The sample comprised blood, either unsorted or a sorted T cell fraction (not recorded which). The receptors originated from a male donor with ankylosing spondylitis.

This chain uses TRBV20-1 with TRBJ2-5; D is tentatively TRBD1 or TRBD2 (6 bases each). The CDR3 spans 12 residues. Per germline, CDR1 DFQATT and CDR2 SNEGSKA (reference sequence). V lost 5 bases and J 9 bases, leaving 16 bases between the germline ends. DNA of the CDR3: TGCAGTGCTGAGGGACTGCCAGGGGCCCAGTACTTC. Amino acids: CSAEGLPGAQYF.

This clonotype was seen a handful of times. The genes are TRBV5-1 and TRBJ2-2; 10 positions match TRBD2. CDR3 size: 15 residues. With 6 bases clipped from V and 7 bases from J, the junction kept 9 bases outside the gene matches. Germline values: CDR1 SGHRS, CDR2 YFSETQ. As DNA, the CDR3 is TGCGCCAGCACCTATCTAGCGGGAGCTAACGGGGAGCTGTTTTTT. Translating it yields CASTYLAGANGELFF.

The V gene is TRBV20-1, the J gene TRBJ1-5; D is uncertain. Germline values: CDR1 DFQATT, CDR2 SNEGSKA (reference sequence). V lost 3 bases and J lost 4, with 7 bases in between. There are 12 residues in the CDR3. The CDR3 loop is CSASIPNQPQHF. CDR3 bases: TGCAGTGCTAGTATTCCGAATCAGCCCCAGCATTTT.

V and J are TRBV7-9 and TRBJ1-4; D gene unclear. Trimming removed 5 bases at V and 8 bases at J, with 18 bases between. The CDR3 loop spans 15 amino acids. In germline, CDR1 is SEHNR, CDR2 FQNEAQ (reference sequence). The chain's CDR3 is CASSPFVGSGEKLFF. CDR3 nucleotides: TGTGCCAGCAGCCCGTTCGTCGGGTCCGGGGAAAAACTGTTTTTT.

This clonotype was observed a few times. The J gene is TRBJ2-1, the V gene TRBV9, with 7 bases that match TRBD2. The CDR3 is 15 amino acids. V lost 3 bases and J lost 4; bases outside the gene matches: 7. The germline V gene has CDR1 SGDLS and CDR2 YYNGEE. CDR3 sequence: CASSEGTTTYNEQFF. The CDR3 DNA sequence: TGTGCCAGCAGCGAGGGGACTACCACGTACAATGAGCAGTTCTTC.

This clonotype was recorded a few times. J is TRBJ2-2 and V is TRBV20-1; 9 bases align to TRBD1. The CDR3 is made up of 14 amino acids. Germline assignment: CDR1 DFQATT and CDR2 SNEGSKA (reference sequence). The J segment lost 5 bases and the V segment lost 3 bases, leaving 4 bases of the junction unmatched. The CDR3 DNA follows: TGCAGTGCTAGTCACGGGACAGGGACCGGGGAGCTGTTTTTT. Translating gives CSASHGTGTGELFF.

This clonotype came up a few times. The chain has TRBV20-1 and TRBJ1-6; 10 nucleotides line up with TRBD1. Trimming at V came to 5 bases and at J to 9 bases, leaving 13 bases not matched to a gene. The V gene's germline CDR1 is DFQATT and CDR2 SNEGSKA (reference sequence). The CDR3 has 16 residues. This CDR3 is CSAPPSSGQGISPLHF. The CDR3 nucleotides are TGCAGTGCTCCACCGTCTTCGGGACAGGGGATTTCACCCCTCCACTTT.

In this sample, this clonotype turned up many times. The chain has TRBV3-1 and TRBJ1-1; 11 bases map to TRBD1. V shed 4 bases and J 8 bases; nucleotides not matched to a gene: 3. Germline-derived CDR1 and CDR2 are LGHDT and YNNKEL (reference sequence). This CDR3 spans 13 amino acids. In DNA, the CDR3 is TGTGCCAGCAGCCCATGGACAGGGGGCGAAGCTTTCTTT. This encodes CASSPWTGGEAFF.

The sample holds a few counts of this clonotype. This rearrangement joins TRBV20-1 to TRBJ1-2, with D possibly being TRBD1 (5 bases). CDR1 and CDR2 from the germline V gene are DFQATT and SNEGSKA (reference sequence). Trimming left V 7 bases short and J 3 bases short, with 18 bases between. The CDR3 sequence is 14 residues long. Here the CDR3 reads CSVYSVWGDYGYTF. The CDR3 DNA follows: TGCAGTGTCTACTCAGTCTGGGGGGACTATGGCTACACCTTC.

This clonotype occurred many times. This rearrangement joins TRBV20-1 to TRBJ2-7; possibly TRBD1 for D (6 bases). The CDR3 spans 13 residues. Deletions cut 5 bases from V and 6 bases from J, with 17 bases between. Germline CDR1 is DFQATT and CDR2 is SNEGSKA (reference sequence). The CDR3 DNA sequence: TGCAGTGCTCCCGGAACAGGGAAGGCCGAGCAGTACTTC. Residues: CSAPGTGKAEQYF.

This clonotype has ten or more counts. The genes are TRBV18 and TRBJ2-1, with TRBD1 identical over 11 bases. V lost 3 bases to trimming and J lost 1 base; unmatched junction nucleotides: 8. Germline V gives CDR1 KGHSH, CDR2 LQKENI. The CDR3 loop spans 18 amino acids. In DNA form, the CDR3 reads TGTGCCAGCTCACCTCCCCCGGGACAGGGGGGATCCTACAATGAGCAGTTCTTC. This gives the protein CASSPPPGQGGSYNEQFF.

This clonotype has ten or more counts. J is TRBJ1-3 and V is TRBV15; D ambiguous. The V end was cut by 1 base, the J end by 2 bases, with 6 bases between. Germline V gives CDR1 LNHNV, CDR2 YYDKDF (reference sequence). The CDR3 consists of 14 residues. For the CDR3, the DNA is TGTGCCACCAGCAGAGGTTATCCTGGAAACACCATATATTTT. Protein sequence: CATSRGYPGNTIYF.

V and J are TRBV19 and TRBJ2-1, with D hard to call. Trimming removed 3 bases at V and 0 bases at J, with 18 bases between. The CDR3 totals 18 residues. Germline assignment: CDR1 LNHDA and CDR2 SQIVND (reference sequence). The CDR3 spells CASSILLGGSYSYNEQFF. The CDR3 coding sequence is TGTGCCAGTAGTATCCTCCTTGGTGGCTCGTACTCCTACAATGAGCAGTTCTTC. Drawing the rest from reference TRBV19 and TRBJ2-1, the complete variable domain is DGGITQSPKYLFRKEGQNVTLSCEQNLNHDAMYWYRQDPGQGLRLIYYSQIVNDFQKGDIAEGYSVSREKKESFPLTVTSAQKNPTAFYLCASSILLGGSYSYNEQFFGPGTRLTVL.

CDR3 nucleotide sequence: TGTGCCAGCAGTCGACAGGGGTTGTTCCACGAGCAGTACTTC. It specifies CASSRQGLFHEQYF. V gene TRBV6-1 combines with J gene TRBJ2-7, with 8 bases that match TRBD1. The CDR3 sequence is 14 residues long. The V gene's germline CDR1 is MNHNS and CDR2 SASEGT. The ends lost 5 bases at V and 5 bases at J; junction bases unmatched: 8.

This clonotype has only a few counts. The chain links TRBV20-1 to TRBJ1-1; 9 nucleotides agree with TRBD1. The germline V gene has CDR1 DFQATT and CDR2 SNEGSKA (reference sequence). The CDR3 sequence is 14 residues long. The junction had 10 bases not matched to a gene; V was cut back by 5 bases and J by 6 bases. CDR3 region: CSARPTGGLPEAFF. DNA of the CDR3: TGCAGTGCTCGACCTACAGGGGGCCTACCTGAAGCTTTCTTT.

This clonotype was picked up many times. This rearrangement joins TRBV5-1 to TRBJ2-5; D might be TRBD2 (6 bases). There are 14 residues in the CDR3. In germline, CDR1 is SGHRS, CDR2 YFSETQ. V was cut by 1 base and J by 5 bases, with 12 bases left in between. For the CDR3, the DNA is TGCGCCAGCAGCTTGTGGAGGGTCCGGGAGACCCAGTACTTC. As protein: CASSLWRVRETQYF.

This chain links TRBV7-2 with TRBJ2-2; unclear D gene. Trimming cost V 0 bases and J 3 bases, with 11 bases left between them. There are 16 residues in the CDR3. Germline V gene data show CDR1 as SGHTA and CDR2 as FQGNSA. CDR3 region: CASSLAGSKYTGELFF. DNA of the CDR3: TGTGCCAGCAGCTTAGCGGGATCCAAGTACACCGGGGAGCTGTTTTTT.